This TCR beta chain derives from a study of blood T cell repertoires in COVID-19. Study background: Samples came from the United States, Italy and Spain, spanning acute and convalescent COVID-19. T cells, B-cell-depleted T cells, or PBMCs supplied cDNA or gDNA.

Original processing methods: Counts of nucleated cells, estimated from reference gene primer amplification, were obtained. Data came from immunoSEQ multiplex PCR; TCRdb stores just in-frame clones and leaves some out. V, J and clone size are taken as reported in that table, and D and trimming were inferred from the DNA itself. The table shows 210,000 or so clones, with around 84% occurring only once. This CDR3 is 15 amino acids long. Germline V gives CDR1 LGHDT, CDR2 YNNKEL (reference sequence). V dropped 5 bases and J dropped 2 bases, with 15 bases sitting between them. The gene calls are TRBV3-1 (or the pseudogene TRBV3-2) and TRBJ2-5; D is possibly TRBD2 (6 bases). This clonotype was sampled from a woman of 80 years or more with active or convalescent COVID-19. Sequenced sample: peripheral blood. DNA for the CDR3: TGTGCCAGCAGCGCTATTAGGGGAGGTCAAGAGACCCAGTACTTC. Residues: CASSAIRGGQETQYF.